This T cell receptor (beta chain) is drawn from a study of T cell repertoires in cytomegalovirus infection. Study-wide context: Public signatures in TCR beta pointed to CMV infection and matching HLA type.

Trimming took off 5 bases at V and 1 base at J, with 11 bases between the two ends. This CDR3 is built from 14 residues. Germline loops: CDR1 SGHTA, CDR2 FQGNSA. This clonotype was counted many times. TCRdb reprocessed the reads with MiXCR, giving one entry per CDR3 protein. The data hold around 280,000 distinct CDR3 sequences, with around 9.1% observed a single time. The sample consisted of PBMCs. The clonotype was recovered from a human donor in good health (CMV status not recorded). Some clones in this sample may be carry-over from other donors' samples. The V and J genes are TRBV7-2 and TRBJ2-5; D is undetermined. The CDR3 protein is CASSPGLTQETQYF. CDR3 nucleotides: TGTGCCAGCAGCCCCGGGCTAACCCAAGAGACCCAGTACTTC. Looking up the rest from reference TRBV7-2 and TRBJ2-5 gives the full variable domain: GAGVSQSPSNKVTEKGKDVELRCDPISGHTALYWYRQSLGQGLEFLIYFQGNSAPDKSGLPSDRFSAERTGGSVSTLTIQRTQQEDSAVYLCASSPGLTQETQYFGPGTRLLVL.